Each of the 4 T cell receptor beta chains below was sequenced from the same sample in a study of CD8 T cells in Susac syndrome. Reverse transcription used about 0.45 to 1 ug RNA and random hexamers. Each CDR3 protein is one row after TCRdb ran MiXCR on the immunoSEQ multiplex PCR reads. This sample has approximately 150,000 distinct CDR3 sequences, with over 85% found just once. Input material: CD4+ T cells from PBMCs. The receptors derive from a human donor in good health.

This clonotype was counted a single time. V and J are TRBV18 and TRBJ2-2; D not resolved. The CDR3 has 14 amino acids. CDR1 is KGHSH, CDR2 LQKENI, per germline. V lost 6 bases to trimming and J lost 7 bases, with 15 bases between them. The CDR3 sequence is CASSRGVVNGELFF. CDR3 in DNA: TGTGCCAGCTCGCGAGGAGTAGTCAACGGGGAGCTGTTTTTT.

This clonotype was recorded once. This rearrangement joins TRBV18 to TRBJ2-7; TRBD1 matches 9 bases. CDR1 and CDR2 (germline): KGHSH, LQKENI. The junction had 7 bases not matched to a gene; V was cut back by 5 bases and J by 5 bases. The CDR3 sequence is 14 residues long. The chain's CDR3 is CASSTGTGSHEQYF. CDR3 DNA sequence: TGTGCCAGCTCAACCGGGACAGGGAGCCACGAGCAGTACTTC.

The chain joins TRBV20-1 to TRBJ2-5, with D tentatively TRBD1 or TRBD2 (5 bases each). The germline V and J ends were trimmed by 5 bases and 1 base, with 14 bases remaining between them. Germline lookup yields CDR1 DFQATT and CDR2 SNEGSKA (reference sequence). CDR3 length: 14 residues. Here the CDR3 reads CSAPEWGTQETQYF. The CDR3, as DNA: TGCAGTGCTCCGGAGTGGGGGACCCAAGAGACCCAGTACTTC.

The chain joins TRBV29-1 to TRBJ1-1; weak D call: TRBD1 (6 bases). This CDR3 region has 13 residues. The germline V gene has CDR1 SQVTM and CDR2 ANQGSEA. V was shortened by 2 bases and J by 1 base, with 8 bases between the two germline ends. CDR3 amino acids: CSVEKGQNTEAFF. Written as DNA, the CDR3 is TGCAGCGTTGAAAAGGGACAGAACACTGAAGCTTTCTTT.